This TCR beta chain is drawn from a study of blood T cell repertoires in COVID-19. Study-level background: Donors in the United States, Italy and Spain gave samples during acute or convalescent COVID-19.

The table came from immunoSEQ multiplex PCR; TCRdb's copy has only in-frame clones and leaves some out. Among about 440,000 clones listed, about 92% were seen once. This CDR3 comprises 13 residues. V was cut by 11 bases and J by 7 bases, with 21 bases left in between. CDR1 and CDR2 (germline): MNHEY, SVGAGI. Cohorts were determined from participant-reported clinical history. This TCR was recovered from a man between 18 and 29 years old who had recovered from COVID-19. The specimen sequenced was PBMCs or T cells enriched from blood (not recorded which). J is TRBJ2-7 and V is TRBV6-5, with D tentatively TRBD2 (6 bases). The CDR3 loop is CASYLAGSGEQYF. As DNA, the CDR3 is TGTGCCTCTTACCTGGCGGGATCTGGAGAGCAGTACTTC.